The rows below give T cell receptor beta chains drawn from one sample of a study of blood T cell repertoires in COVID-19. TCRdb's copy holds only in-frame clones and misses some; the assay was immunoSEQ multiplex PCR. This sample has about 83,000 clones, with 85% to 90% found just once. Sequenced material: peripheral blood. These receptors originate from an elderly man with active or convalescent COVID-19. The conserved cysteine and the conserved F or W are not part of the CDR3 here. Fields, in order: J gene, V gene, CDR3 protein.

>TRBJ1-2|TRBV5-5
ASSLRSNYGYT
>TRBJ1-3|TRBV19
ASSRDRSSGNTIY
>TRBJ1-2|TRBV5-1
ASKLTGASVDGYT
>TRBJ1-1|TRBV10-3
AISESEGVGTEAF
>TRBJ1-1|TRBV4-2
ASSQGPGPGTEAF
>TRBJ1-2|TRBV3-1/TRBV3-2
ASSQVRQGYGYT
>TRBJ1-2|TRBV18
ASSPVGDEGYT
>TRBJ1-3|TRBV11-2
ASSLDREAVARNTIY
>TRBJ1-5|TRBV24-1
ATSGGPRNQPQH
>TRBJ2-1|TRBV11-2
ASSWDRANEQF
>TRBJ2-1|TRBV5-1
ASSLTPGDNEQF
>TRBJ2-1|TRBV19
ASSIARGANEQF
>TRBJ2-1|TRBV5-1
ASRWAGQQNDEQF
>TRBJ2-3|TRBV5-1
ASSSSESTDTQY
>TRBJ2-4|TRBV5-1
ASSLESGLTNIQY
>TRBJ2-3|TRBV7-9
ASSLRFRSGGPSTDTQY
>TRBJ2-3|TRBV5-1
ASSLGLAGSGDTQY
>TRBJ2-5|TRBV11-2
ASSMGAQETQY
>TRBJ1-4|TRBV7-5
VRSSVARDGNEKLF
>TRBJ1-5|TRBV6-5
ASHRGGVNQPQH
>TRBJ1-3|TRBV15
ATSTDRARNTIY
>TRBJ2-1|TRBV4-1
ASSLIRGNEQF
>TRBJ2-3|TRBV4-1
ASSQDGAEGTDTQY
>TRBJ1-5|TRBV6-5
ASSPNRATQPQH
>TRBJ1-2|TRBV11-2
ASSSQGYGYT